The 32 T cell receptor beta chains in this list originate from one sample, sequenced in a study of cytomegalovirus exposure and HLA in healthy donors. The PCR employed 60 Vbeta primers together with 13 Jbeta primers. Some clones are missing from TCRdb's copy, which holds only in-frame ones; the method was immunoSEQ multiplex PCR. The sample has about 110,000 clones, around 84% seen once. Specimen: PBMCs. These receptor sequences come from a woman aged 25 to 39 in good health and CMV-seronegative.

The chain is built from TRBV29-1 and TRBJ2-7; 7 bases align to TRBD1. Unmatched junction bases numbered 9, after V lost 7 bases and J lost 3 bases. The CDR3 consists of 13 residues. CDR1 SQVTM and CDR2 ANQGSEA come from the germline V gene. This CDR3 reads CSAKRDSHYEQYF. Written as DNA, the CDR3 is TGCAGCGCAAAGAGGGACAGCCACTACGAGCAGTACTTC.

This clone has a single count. This chain connects TRBV7-2 to TRBJ1-2; a possible D gene is TRBD1 (5 bases). The V gene lost 1 base and the J gene lost 13 bases, with 13 bases spanning the gap. This CDR3 is 12 amino acids long. Germline-derived CDR1 and CDR2 are SGHTA and FQGNSA. CDR3 sequence (DNA): TGTGCCAGCAGCTTAGGACAGCCCCTAAGCACCTTC. Translated: CASSLGQPLSTF.

The genes are TRBV4-3 and TRBJ2-7; a possible D gene is TRBD2 (5 bases). Between the trimmed V and J ends, which lost 4 bases and 8 bases, there was a span of 15 bases. The CDR3 extends over 13 amino acids. Germline lookup yields CDR1 LGHNA and CDR2 YSLEER. DNA for the CDR3: TGCGCCAGCAGCCCCACCTCCGGGAATAAGCAGTACTTC. Translating gives CASSPTSGNKQYF.

The J gene is TRBJ2-7, the V gene TRBV11-2; 8 bases match TRBD1. CDR1 SGHAT and CDR2 FQNNGV come from the germline V gene. Germline trimming cut 1 base from V and 4 bases from J; bases unmatched to any gene: 3. This CDR3 region has 14 residues. CDR3 region: CASSLVGQVYEQYF. The DNA for the CDR3 is TGTGCCAGCAGCTTAGTGGGACAGGTGTACGAGCAGTACTTC.

This clone has a handful of counts. The chain combines TRBV4-3 with TRBJ1-2; TRBD1 matches 8 bases. Germline CDR1 is LGHNA and CDR2 is YSLEER. The CDR3 loop spans 16 amino acids. V lost 6 bases and J lost 3; bases outside the gene matches: 12. This chain's CDR3 is CASRRSPGGGDYGYTF. CDR3 nucleotide sequence: TGCGCCAGCAGACGGTCTCCAGGGGGCGGTGACTATGGCTACACCTTC.

The chain couples TRBV30 to TRBJ2-7, with 9 bases identical to TRBD1. This CDR3 contains 16 residues. The germline gives CDR1 GTSNPN, CDR2 SVGIG (reference sequence). The J segment lost 1 base and the V segment lost 2 bases, leaving 9 bases of the junction unmatched. CDR3 sequence (DNA): TGTGCCTGGAGTCCACTGGGGGACAGGGATTCCTACGAGCAGTACTTC. Its protein is CAWSPLGDRDSYEQYF. The whole variable domain, filled in from reference TRBV30 and TRBJ2-7, reads SQTIHQWPATLVQPVGSPLSLECTVEGTSNPNLYWYRQAAGRGLQLLFYSVGIGQISSEVPQNLSASRPQDRQFILSSKKLLLSDSGFYLCAWSPLGDRDSYEQYFGPGTRLTVT.

The V gene is TRBV28, the J gene TRBJ1-5, with 7 bases fitting TRBD1. The CDR3 covers 14 residues. Per germline, CDR1 MDHEN and CDR2 SYDVKM. V dropped 7 bases and J dropped 2; count of bases not matched to a gene: 5. The DNA of the CDR3 is TGTGCCAGCAACACAGGGGTTGGCAATCAGCCCCAGCATTTT. Its translation is CASNTGVGNQPQHF.

The V gene is TRBV5-6, the J gene TRBJ2-7, with 9 bases that match TRBD1. Unmatched junction bases numbered 6, after V lost 9 bases and J lost 5 bases. The CDR3 totals 12 residues. Germline V gene sequence: CDR1 SGHDT, CDR2 YYEEEE. The CDR3 DNA reads as TGTGCCAACAAAAACAGGGGGCACGAGCAGTACTTC. Its protein product is CANKNRGHEQYF.

The J gene is TRBJ2-7, the V gene TRBV6-5, with 8 bases lining up with TRBD2. The CDR3 loop spans 14 amino acids. The J segment lost 6 bases and the V segment lost 8 bases, leaving 12 bases of the junction unmatched. Germline values: CDR1 MNHEY, CDR2 SVGAGI. CDR3 sequence (DNA): TGTGCCAGCCACCCCGGGGGGGGGCGGTCCGAGCAGTACTTC. Protein product: CASHPGGGRSEQYF.

The V and J genes are TRBV2 and TRBJ2-5, with TRBD1 matching 10 bases. CDR1 and CDR2 (germline): SNHLY, FYNNEI. V lost 10 bases, J lost 4 bases, and 12 bases stayed unmatched. The CDR3 is made up of 15 amino acids. CDR3 loop: CATTPDRGLLETQYF. CDR3 in DNA: TGTGCCACCACCCCAGACAGGGGGCTTTTAGAGACCCAGTACTTC. Drawing the rest from reference TRBV2 and TRBJ2-5, the complete variable domain is EPEVTQTPSHQVTQMGQEVILRCVPISNHLYFYWYRQILGQKVEFLVSFYNNEISEKSEIFDDQFSVERPDGSNFTLKIRSTKLEDSAMYFCATTPDRGLLETQYFGPGTRLLVL.

CDR3 residues: CASSRTGTGGFTLFQPQHF. The CDR3 bases are TGTGCCAGCAGTCGGACCGGGACAGGGGGCTTTACGTTGTTTCAGCCCCAGCATTTT. This chain uses TRBV28 with TRBJ1-5; 12 positions agree with TRBD1. V was pared by 5 bases and J by 6 bases, with 17 bases of the junction left unmatched. The CDR3 is 19 amino acids. Germline CDR1 reads MDHEN; CDR2 reads SYDVKM. Together with reference TRBV28 and TRBJ1-5, the CDR3 gives the full variable domain: DVKVTQSSRYLVKRTGEKVFLECVQDMDHENMFWYRQDPGLGLRLIYFSYDVKMKEKGDIPEGYSVSREKKERFSLILESASTNQTSMYLCASSRTGTGGFTLFQPQHFGDGTRLSIL.

The genes are TRBV7-2 and TRBJ1-1; D possibly corresponds to TRBD1 (5 bases). Germline CDR1 reads SGHTA; CDR2 reads FQGNSA. This CDR3 spans 17 amino acids. V dropped 3 bases and J dropped 0 bases, with 17 bases sitting between them. The CDR3 loop is CASSLFSVRGMNTEAFF. DNA of the CDR3: TGTGCCAGCAGCTTGTTCTCGGTCCGGGGGATGAACACTGAAGCTTTCTTT.

The rearrangement uses TRBV4-3 and TRBJ2-2, with D possibly being TRBD2 (5 bases). This CDR3 contains 16 residues. The V end lost 4 bases, the J end lost 4 bases, and 16 bases lay between the germline ends. The germline gives CDR1 LGHNA, CDR2 YSLEER. CDR3 sequence (DNA): TGCGCCAGCAGCCCTTTCGGGGAACGAGGCACCGGGGAGCTGTTTTTT. Residues: CASSPFGERGTGELFF.

The chain uses TRBV5-8 and TRBJ1-5, with 11 bases that match TRBD1. The CDR3 runs 15 residues. V shed 1 base, J shed 6 bases, and the junction held 3 bases outside the gene matches. The germline V gene encodes CDR1 SGHTS and CDR2 YDEGEE. The CDR3 region has the DNA TGTGCCAGCAGCTTGAGGACAGGGGGCGGTCAGCCCCAGCATTTT. Its translation is CASSLRTGGGQPQHF.

V is TRBV7-6 and J is TRBJ1-1; a weak D match, TRBD1 (5 bases). The CDR3 has 15 amino acids. Trimming took off 5 bases at V and 1 base at J, with 14 bases between the two ends. Germline CDR1 and CDR2: SGHVS and FNYEAQ. The chain's CDR3 is CASSTSTESNTEAFF. The CDR3 DNA is TGTGCCAGCAGCACCTCGACAGAATCGAACACTGAAGCTTTCTTT.

This chain joins TRBV29-1 and TRBJ1-2; D remains ambiguous. This CDR3 is built from 11 residues. Trimming left V 0 bases short and J 8 bases short, with 7 bases between. Germline CDR1 and CDR2: SQVTM and ANQGSEA. CDR3 amino acids: CSVEDRRGYTF. CDR3 DNA sequence: TGCAGCGTTGAAGATCGGCGGGGCTACACCTTC.

The gene calls are TRBV21-1 and TRBJ1-5; the table's TRBD1 call for D was not verified on the DNA. TRBV21-1 is noted as a pseudogene. The length of the CDR3 is 14 residues. The CDR3, as DNA: TGTGCCAGCAAAGGGGACAGGGGGGATCAGCCCCAGCATTTT. Translation gives CASKGDRGDQPQHF.

This clone came up a few times. J is TRBJ2-7 and V is TRBV7-2; maybe TRBD1 (6 bases). The CDR3 is 13 amino acids. Germline V gene data show CDR1 as SGHTA and CDR2 as FQGNSA. The germline V and J ends were trimmed by 4 bases and 3 bases, with 10 bases remaining between them. CDR3: CASSYSGVYEQYF. In nucleotides, the CDR3 is TGTGCCAGCAGCTATTCAGGGGTCTACGAGCAGTACTTC.

The rearrangement uses TRBV4-3 and TRBJ1-4; TRBD1 agrees at 7 bases. Germline V gene lookup returns CDR1 LGHNA and CDR2 YSLEER. Trimming cost V 0 bases and J 6 bases; bases outside gene matches: 10. The CDR3 length is 17 residues. CDR3 in amino acids: CASSQDTPGGEDEKLFF. CDR3 sequence (DNA): TGCGCCAGCAGCCAAGATACCCCAGGGGGTGAAGATGAAAAACTGTTTTTT.

The V gene is TRBV7-2, the J gene TRBJ1-1; D uncertain. Trimming removed 5 bases from V and 6 bases from J, with 13 bases in between. Germline V lookup: CDR1 SGHTA, CDR2 FQGNSA. The CDR3 is 13 amino acids. CDR3 sequence (DNA): TGTGCCAGCAGCAACCAAGGCGGATCTGAAGCTTTCTTT. It encodes CASSNQGGSEAFF.

In its sample, this clone was seen once. The V gene is TRBV28, the J gene TRBJ1-1, with D possibly matching TRBD1 (5 bases). Germline V lookup: CDR1 MDHEN, CDR2 SYDVKM. This CDR3 is 14 amino acids long. Trimming took off 5 bases at V and 7 bases at J, with 17 bases between the two ends. This CDR3 is CASSPDRTRGEAFF. CDR3 DNA sequence: TGTGCCAGCAGTCCAGACAGAACACGCGGTGAAGCTTTCTTT.

This sequence joins TRBV6-1 and TRBJ2-7, with 9 positions matching TRBD1. Per germline, CDR1 MNHNS and CDR2 SASEGT. V dropped 7 bases and J dropped 1; count of bases not matched to a gene: 5. This CDR3 contains 14 residues. In DNA, the CDR3 is TGTGCCAGCACTCATGGGACAGGGTCCTACGAGCAGTACTTC. Encoded protein: CASTHGTGSYEQYF.

Only one count was recorded for this clone. Other DNA sequences of this sample code for an identical CDR3. The J gene is TRBJ2-5, the V gene TRBV7-3, with 8 bases that match TRBD1. CDR1 SGHTA and CDR2 FQGTGA come from the germline V gene. The trim removed 2 bases at V and 5 bases at J, leaving 4 bases unmatched. This CDR3 contains 14 residues. The CDR3 coding sequence is TGTGCCAGCAGCTTAGGCAGGGGGCAGGAGACCCAGTACTTC. It yields the protein CASSLGRGQETQYF.

J is TRBJ1-5 and V is TRBV27, with D unresolved. The germline V gene encodes CDR1 MNHEY and CDR2 SMNVEV (reference sequence). The CDR3 covers 12 residues. Between the trimmed V and J ends, which lost 5 bases and 3 bases, there was a span of 5 bases. CDR3 coding DNA: TGTGCCAGCAGTCCCGTCAATCAGCCCCAGCATTTT. It translates to CASSPVNQPQHF.

This clone was seen a few times. The chain carries TRBV5-8 and TRBJ2-3, with D hard to call. V gave up 0 bases and J gave up 6 bases, with 5 bases separating them. The CDR3 covers 12 residues. Germline CDR1 is SGHTS and CDR2 is YDEGEE. The CDR3 loop reads CASSLGRDTQYF. Written as DNA, the CDR3 is TGTGCCAGCAGCTTGGGGCGGGATACGCAGTATTTT.

This chain joins TRBV13 and TRBJ2-5; TRBD2 agrees at 11 bases. Trimming removed 1 base from V and 5 bases from J; junction bases left unmatched: 6. The CDR3 has 16 residues. Per the germline V gene, CDR1 is PRHDT and CDR2 is FYEKMQ (reference sequence). CDR3 sequence: CASSLVAGGPVETQYF. The CDR3 nucleotides read TGTGCCAGCAGCTTAGTAGCGGGGGGGCCGGTGGAGACCCAGTACTTC.

This chain connects TRBV25-1 to TRBJ1-1; the match to TRBD1 covers 8 bases. The CDR3 has 16 residues. Trimming removed 2 bases from V and 1 base from J; junction bases left unmatched: 6. CDR1 is MGHDK and CDR2 is SYGVNS in the germline V gene. The CDR3 region has the DNA TGTGCCAGCAGTGAACCTGGACAGGGCCGGAACACTGAAGCTTTCTTT. Residues: CASSEPGQGRNTEAFF.

V gene TRBV29-1 combines with J gene TRBJ2-7; 8 bases are shared with TRBD1. The trim removed 5 bases at V and 1 base at J, leaving 4 bases unmatched. The germline gives CDR1 SQVTM, CDR2 ANQGSEA. The CDR3 contains 13 residues. The CDR3 here is CSVLQGGSYEQYF. The CDR3 DNA is TGCAGCGTTCTACAGGGGGGTTCCTACGAGCAGTACTTC.

The chain is built from TRBV7-9 and TRBJ1-1; 9 bases are a match to TRBD1. This CDR3 comprises 16 residues. Per the germline V gene, CDR1 is SEHNR and CDR2 is FQNEAQ (reference sequence). V dropped 6 bases and J dropped 0; count of bases not matched to a gene: 8. In nucleotides, the CDR3 is TGTGCCAGCAGTAAAGGAGGACAGGGGATGAACACTGAAGCTTTCTTT. Translated: CASSKGGQGMNTEAFF.

The gene calls are TRBV28 and TRBJ2-5; 8 positions match TRBD2. CDR3 length: 14 amino acids. The V gene's germline CDR1 is MDHEN and CDR2 SYDVKM. The junction had 3 bases not matched to a gene; V was cut back by 6 bases and J by 0 bases. In nucleotides, the CDR3 is TGTGCCAGCAGGGGAGCGGGAGACCAAGAGACCCAGTACTTC. Amino acids: CASRGAGDQETQYF. The whole variable domain, remainder taken from reference TRBV28 and TRBJ2-5, is DVKVTQSSRYLVKRTGEKVFLECVQDMDHENMFWYRQDPGLGLRLIYFSYDVKMKEKGDIPEGYSVSREKKERFSLILESASTNQTSMYLCASRGAGDQETQYFGPGTRLLVL.

This clone was seen more than once but under ten times. The rearrangement links TRBV7-7 to TRBJ1-1; a weak D match, TRBD1 (6 bases). Germline V lookup: CDR1 SSHAT, CDR2 FNYEAQ (reference sequence). V gave up 4 bases and J gave up 5 bases, with 11 bases separating them. This CDR3 region has 13 residues. The CDR3 region is CASSSQGITEAFF. The DNA for the CDR3 is TGTGCCAGCAGCTCACAGGGTATAACTGAAGCTTTCTTT.

This clone showed up just a few times. The J gene is TRBJ2-1, the V gene TRBV9; no clear D gene. Trimming stripped 3 bases from V and 0 bases from J, with 13 bases between. The germline gives CDR1 SGDLS, CDR2 YYNGEE. CDR3 length: 16 residues. DNA of the CDR3: TGTGCCAGCAGCGCTGGTGGAGTGAGCTCCTACAATGAGCAGTTCTTC. Its protein is CASSAGGVSSYNEQFF.